The 8 T cell receptor beta chains reported below all come from one sample, sequenced in a study of CD8+CD57+ T cells in acquired aplastic anemia. Genomic DNA, the template, was used for profiling of the TCR beta VDJ and CDR3. In TCRdb, the reads were re-called with MiXCR into one record per CDR3 protein. The data show about 160,000 distinct CDR3 sequences, with about 70% seen just once and approximately 48% held by the top ten. The patients chosen for sequencing had shown expansion of CD8+CD57+ cells (detected by flow cytometry). Sequenced material: sorted CD4+, CD8+, or CD8+CD57+ T cells (not recorded which) from PBMCs. The origin of the receptors is a human donor with aplastic anemia.

The V and J genes are TRBV19 and TRBJ2-1; the D call may be TRBD1 or TRBD2 (5 bases each). V was clipped by 6 bases and J by 9 bases, with 9 bases between them. Germline-derived CDR1 and CDR2 are LNHDA and SQIVND (reference sequence). CDR3 length equals 11 residues. Here the CDR3 DNA reads TGTGCCAGTAGGTCAGGGAGTGAGCAGTTCTTC. The encoded protein is CASRSGSEQFF.

The J gene is TRBJ2-5, the V gene TRBV20-1; D uncertain. The germline V and J ends were trimmed by 6 bases and 5 bases, with 16 bases remaining between them. The CDR3 is 13 amino acids. Germline V CDR1 and CDR2: DFQATT, SNEGSKA (reference sequence). The CDR3 nucleotides are TGCAGTGCCCGTCTCTCCGTTCGGGAGACCCAGTACTTC. This translates into CSARLSVRETQYF.

This rearrangement joins TRBV29-1 to TRBJ1-2; 7 nucleotides match TRBD1. V dropped 6 bases and J dropped 1; count of bases not matched to a gene: 5. There are 13 residues in the CDR3. The germline gives CDR1 SQVTM, CDR2 ANQGSEA. CDR3 bases: TGCAGCGTGGGGGGACAGCATAACTATGGCTACACCTTC. As protein: CSVGGQHNYGYTF.

CDR3 region: CASSELGDWFEEQYF. CDR3 in DNA: TGTGCCAGCAGTGAATTGGGGGATTGGTTTGAAGAGCAGTACTTC. The genes are TRBV2 and TRBJ2-7; D could derive from TRBD1 or TRBD2 (5 bases each). This CDR3 has 15 residues. CDR1 is SNHLY and CDR2 is FYNNEI in the germline V gene. The V gene lost 2 bases and the J gene lost 7 bases, with 18 bases spanning the gap.

This clonotype was recorded many times. The chain employs TRBV6-5 and TRBJ1-2; D perhaps matches TRBD1 (5 bases). Germline values: CDR1 MNHEY, CDR2 SVGAGI. Trimming took off 6 bases at V and 4 bases at J, with 12 bases between the two ends. The CDR3 extends over 13 amino acids. The CDR3 nucleotides are TGTGCCAGCAGCCCCTCGGGACTCTATGGCTACACCTTC. Translated, it gives CASSPSGLYGYTF.

This clonotype showed up just once. V usage is TRBV21-1 and J usage is TRBJ1-6; the D segment call TRBD1 is taken from the table without a DNA check. TRBV21-1 is deemed a pseudogene. The CDR3 extends over 15 amino acids. In DNA, the CDR3 is TGTGCCAGCAGCTTCCGGGCCGACCCGGGTTCACCCCTCCACTTT. Its protein is CASSFRADPGSPLHF.

V usage is TRBV20-1 and J usage is TRBJ2-5; 8 bases agree with TRBD2. This CDR3 contains 15 residues. Germline-derived CDR1 and CDR2 are DFQATT and SNEGSKA (reference sequence). V trimming: 5 bases; J trimming: 4 bases; junction bases outside the gene matches: 12. CDR3: CSASLQPAGGETQYF. For the CDR3, the DNA is TGCAGTGCTTCACTACAACCGGCGGGAGGAGAGACCCAGTACTTC.

The gene calls are TRBV9 and TRBJ2-1, with D hard to call. V lost 4 bases to trimming and J lost 7 bases, with 12 bases between them. CDR1 and CDR2 from the germline V gene are SGDLS and YYNGEE. The CDR3 is 13 residues long. The CDR3 sequence is CASSQVYGNEQFF. CDR3 nucleotides: TGTGCCAGCAGCCAAGTATACGGGAATGAGCAGTTCTTC.